This TCR beta chain was identified in a study of OX40 agonist ivuxolimab in advanced cancers. CDR1 and CDR2 (germline): LNHDA, SQIVND (reference sequence). CDR3 length: 18 amino acids. The J segment lost 0 bases and the V segment lost 7 bases, leaving 14 bases of the junction unmatched. Sequencing was performed with immunoSEQ multiplex PCR; in TCRdb, only in-frame clones are kept and a portion is missing. The sample records some 110,000 clones, 80% to 95% being singletons. V and J are TRBV19 and TRBJ2-2; 7 bases agree with TRBD1. This clonotype was sampled from an adult with an advanced solid tumor such as melanoma, head and neck, liver or kidney cancer. The sequences come from CD4+ or CD8+ T cells sorted from blood, collected in a trial of the OX40 agonist ivuxolimab. Here the CDR3 DNA reads TGTGCCAGTAAAAAAGGATCTGACAGGGCACCGAACACCGGGGAGCTGTTTTTT. Translation: CASKKGSDRAPNTGELFF. The whole variable domain, filled in from reference TRBV19 and TRBJ2-2, reads DGGITQSPKYLFRKEGQNVTLSCEQNLNHDAMYWYRQDPGQGLRLIYYSQIVNDFQKGDIAEGYSVSREKKESFPLTVTSAQKNPTAFYLCASKKGSDRAPNTGELFFGEGSRLTVL.